This TCR beta chain was identified in a study of T cell responses to AZD1222 COVID-19 vaccine. For the study at large: Timing groups of about 4 and about 12 weeks for second doses were pooled. General study points: No repertoire was sampled before or during the peak T cell response, only after it. Spike-specific TCR breadth and depth went up after people got two AZD1222 doses.

Trimming left V 4 bases short and J 1 base short, with 12 bases between. Germline V gene sequence: CDR1 GTSNPN, CDR2 SVGIG (reference sequence). The CDR3 contains 14 residues. A word on this clone: No antigen is known for it.

Method: immunoSEQ multiplex PCR; TCRdb's copy keeps in-frame clones and lacks some. This table has approximately 170,000 clones, 85% to 95% appearing once. This clonotype was sampled from an adult in good health. The chain combines TRBV30 with TRBJ2-3; D possibly corresponds to TRBD1 (6 bases). The source was peripheral blood, collected on day 0 of AZD1222 vaccination. In nucleotides, the CDR3 is TGTGCCTGGACTCAGGGGATCGGCACAGATACGCAGTATTTT. Protein product: CAWTQGIGTDTQYF.